This entry describes one T cell receptor (beta chain). Its target is not known. Libraries of TRB cDNA were made by 5' RACE and carried UMIs. TCRdb reprocessed the 5' RACE reads, with one entry per CDR3 protein and no DNA. Its table lists approximately 90,000 distinct CDR3 sequences. This sample is part of a study of CXCR3-negative and CXCR3-positive naive CD8 T cells. Findings and caveats of the study: More hydrophobic TRB CDR3s were found in CXCR3-positive naive cells than in CXCR3-negative naive cells.

The source is a human donor in good health. Some clones in this sample may be carry-over from other donors' samples. The specimen sequenced was naive CXCR3+ CD8+ T cells from blood. The sample's subset: CD45RO-CCR7+CD27+CD95- naive CD8+ T cells expressing CXCR3 (TNR3+).

This CDR3 reads CASNLITGVYEQYF. The chain joins TRBV28 to TRBJ2-7; TCRdb's D gene call, TRBD1, goes unchecked for lack of DNA. This CDR3 contains 14 residues. Germline lookup yields CDR1 MDHEN and CDR2 SYDVKM.